The clone carrying this TCR beta chain was counted many times. The length of the CDR3 is 15 residues. Germline V gene lookup returns CDR1 MNHEY and CDR2 SMNVEV (reference sequence). Between the trimmed V and J ends, which lost 0 bases and 1 base, there was a span of 9 bases. Together with a sample-barcoded 5' primer, a J-beta primer mix was included in a second PCR lasting about 6 to 11 cycles. TCRdb redid the calling of the 5' RACE reads with MiXCR, one entry per CDR3 protein. This table holds approximately 490,000 distinct CDR3 sequences, around 24% found once. This specimen belongs to a study of blood T cells in healthy people across ages. The data also belong to a second study, concerning T cells of mothers and their children.

The sequenced sample was blood. The gene calls are TRBV27 and TRBJ2-5, with D unclear. The clonotype was recovered from a boy aged 5-17 years in good health. In DNA, the CDR3 is TGTGCCAGCAGTTTATCGAGTGGACGCCAAGAGACCCAGTACTTC. Protein: CASSLSSGRQETQYF.